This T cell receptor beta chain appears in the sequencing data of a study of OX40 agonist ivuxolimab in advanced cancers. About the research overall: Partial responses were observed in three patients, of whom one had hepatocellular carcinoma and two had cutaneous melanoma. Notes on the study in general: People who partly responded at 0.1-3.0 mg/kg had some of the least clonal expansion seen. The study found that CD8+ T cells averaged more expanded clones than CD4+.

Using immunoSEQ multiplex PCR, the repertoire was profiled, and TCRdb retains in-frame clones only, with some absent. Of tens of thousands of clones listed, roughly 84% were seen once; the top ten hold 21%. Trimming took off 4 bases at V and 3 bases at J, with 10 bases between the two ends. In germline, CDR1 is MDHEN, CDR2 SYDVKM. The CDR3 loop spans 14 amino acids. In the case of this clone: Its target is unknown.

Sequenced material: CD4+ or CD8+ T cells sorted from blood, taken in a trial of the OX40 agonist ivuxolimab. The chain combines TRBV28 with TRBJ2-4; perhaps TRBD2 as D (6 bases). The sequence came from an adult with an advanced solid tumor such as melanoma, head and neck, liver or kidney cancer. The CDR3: CASSSGVVKNIQYF. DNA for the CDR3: TGTGCCAGCAGTTCGGGGGTTGTCAAAAACATTCAGTACTTC. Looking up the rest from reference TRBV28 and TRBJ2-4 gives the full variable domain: DVKVTQSSRYLVKRTGEKVFLECVQDMDHENMFWYRQDPGLGLRLIYFSYDVKMKEKGDIPEGYSVSREKKERFSLILESASTNQTSMYLCASSSGVVKNIQYFGAGTRLSVL.